This T cell receptor (beta chain) was identified during a study of blood T cell repertoires in COVID-19. Turning to the study itself: T cells, B-cell-depleted T cells, or PBMCs provided the cDNA or gDNA that served as material.

Sequenced by immunoSEQ multiplex PCR; TCRdb stores in-frame clones only, minus some. The profile shows a few hundred thousand clones, roughly 91% of them singletons. Enrolled through a virtual design, the participants were between roughly 18 and 95 years of age and came from about two dozen US areas. Clinical history as reported by participants underpinned cohort assignment. Two negative PCRs, clearance, or symptom resolution characterized the recovered Cohort 3 donors. CDR1 and CDR2 (germline): MDHEN, SYDVKM. The CDR3 runs 14 residues. Trimming removed 8 bases at V and 2 bases at J, with 15 bases between.

The TCR comes from a man aged 18 to 30 who had recovered from COVID-19. The rearrangement uses TRBV28 and TRBJ2-5; possibly TRBD2 for D (5 bases). The source material was PBMCs or T cells enriched from blood (not recorded which). CDR3 sequence reads: CASSQTGIQETQYF. The CDR3 DNA reads TGTGCCAGCTCGCAGACCGGGATTCAAGAGACCCAGTACTTC.